What follows are 17 T cell receptor beta chains derived from one specimen sequenced in a study of cytomegalovirus exposure and HLA in healthy donors. Sequencing used immunoSEQ multiplex PCR; TCRdb keeps in-frame clones, though not all of them. Found here are around 110,000 clones, less than 90% of them singletons; the top ten hold 1.8%. Sequenced input: PBMCs. The receptor set was obtained from a woman younger than 30 in good health and CMV-seropositive.

The V and J genes are TRBV14 and TRBJ1-6; D is undetermined. This CDR3 comprises 15 residues. V lost 0 bases and J 7 bases, leaving 10 bases between the germline ends. Germline CDR1 reads SGHDN; CDR2 reads FVKESK. CDR3 DNA: TGTGCCAGCAGCCAAGACGGGATGGGAAATTCACCCCTCCACTTT. Residues: CASSQDGMGNSPLHF.

The rearrangement joins TRBV7-6 to TRBJ1-3; D might be TRBD1 (6 bases). The V and J ends lost 0 bases and 2 bases respectively, with 11 bases between them. In germline, CDR1 is SGHVS, CDR2 FNYEAQ. This CDR3 spans 16 amino acids. For the CDR3, the DNA is TGTGCCAGCAGCTTAGCGACCAGGGGACCTGGAAACACCATATATTTT. Its protein is CASSLATRGPGNTIYF.

The chain joins TRBV6-1 to TRBJ1-1; 10 nucleotides match TRBD1. The CDR3 runs 13 residues. Germline trimming cut 8 bases from V and 5 bases from J; bases unmatched to any gene: 5. Germline-derived CDR1 and CDR2 are MNHNS and SASEGT. CDR3 loop: CASGDRGRTEAFF. CDR3 coding DNA: TGTGCCAGCGGGGACAGGGGAAGAACTGAAGCTTTCTTT.

The J gene is TRBJ1-3, the V gene TRBV19; D not resolved. The V gene lost 4 bases and the J gene lost 0 bases, with 13 bases spanning the gap. Germline assignment: CDR1 LNHDA and CDR2 SQIVND (reference sequence). This CDR3 contains 16 residues. The CDR3, as DNA: TGTGCCAGTAGTAAACCCCAAGCGTTCTCTGGAAACACCATATATTTT. It specifies CASSKPQAFSGNTIYF.

The chain couples TRBV5-4 to TRBJ2-5; 11 bases are a match to TRBD2. V shed 0 bases and J 2 bases; nucleotides not matched to a gene: 0. The CDR3 runs 15 residues. Germline-derived CDR1 and CDR2 are SGHNT and YYREEE (reference sequence). Here the CDR3 reads CASSLVAGGQETQYF. CDR3 sequence (DNA): TGTGCCAGCAGCTTGGTAGCGGGGGGGCAAGAGACCCAGTACTTC.

The gene calls are TRBV15 and TRBJ2-7; D remains ambiguous. Germline V gene data show CDR1 as LNHNV and CDR2 as YYDKDF (reference sequence). The length of the CDR3 is 14 residues. With 0 bases removed from V and 6 bases from J, the gap between germline ends came to 12 bases. The CDR3 protein is CATSREAGLSEQYV. CDR3 DNA sequence: TGTGCCACCAGCAGAGAGGCAGGCCTTTCCGAGCAGTACGTC.

The V and J genes are TRBV9 and TRBJ2-2; TRBD1 might be the D (6 bases). From germline, CDR1 is SGDLS and CDR2 YYNGEE. This CDR3 spans 18 amino acids. V lost 3 bases and J 0 bases, leaving 18 bases between the germline ends. The chain's CDR3 is CASSGDRPARPNTGELFF. In DNA form, the CDR3 reads TGTGCCAGCAGCGGTGACAGGCCCGCACGACCGAACACCGGGGAGCTGTTTTTT.

The V call is TRBV11-2, the J call TRBJ2-7; 9 bases are shared with TRBD2. Trimming cost V 4 bases and J 5 bases; bases outside gene matches: 9. The length of the CDR3 is 15 residues. CDR1 and CDR2 (germline): SGHAT, FQNNGV. The CDR3 coding sequence is TGTGCCAGCAGCTATCCGGGCGGGGGGGTGAACGAGCAGTACTTC. Residues: CASSYPGGGVNEQYF.

The chain employs TRBV20-1 and TRBJ2-7; the D gene is possibly TRBD2 (5 bases). This CDR3 is 11 amino acids long. V lost 8 bases and J 6 bases, leaving 14 bases between the germline ends. Germline V CDR1 and CDR2: DFQATT, SNEGSKA (reference sequence). The CDR3 nucleotides are TGCAGTCCCCGAACGGGGTCCGAGCAGTACGTC. It specifies CSPRTGSEQYV.

CDR3 sequence (DNA): TGTGCCAGCAGTGAAGTTTTAGGGGACAATCAGCCCCAGCATTTT. It codes for CASSEVLGDNQPQHF. The genes are TRBV6-1 and TRBJ1-5, with a tentative D call TRBD1 (5 bases). The CDR3 has 15 residues. The germline V gene has CDR1 MNHNS and CDR2 SASEGT. V dropped 1 base and J dropped 3 bases, with 10 bases sitting between them.

The V and J genes are TRBV11-2 and TRBJ2-3; weak D call: TRBD1 (5 bases). Germline V gene lookup returns CDR1 SGHAT and CDR2 FQNNGV. This CDR3 spans 15 amino acids. Trimming removed 1 base at V and 0 bases at J, with 8 bases between. Here the CDR3 reads CASSLGQGSTDTQYF. In nucleotides, the CDR3 is TGTGCCAGCAGCTTAGGGCAGGGCAGCACAGATACGCAGTATTTT.

V and J are TRBV27 and TRBJ1-2; D not certain. Per the germline V gene, CDR1 is MNHEY and CDR2 is SMNVEV (reference sequence). This CDR3 contains 15 residues. Trimming stripped 4 bases from V and 10 bases from J, with 22 bases between. CDR3 loop: CASSSSPPGRFDYTF. CDR3 nucleotides: TGTGCCAGCAGTTCCTCCCCGCCAGGCCGGTTTGACTACACCTTC.

V gene TRBV27 combines with J gene TRBJ2-5; possibly TRBD1 for D (6 bases). The length of the CDR3 is 14 residues. Germline CDR1 and CDR2: MNHEY and SMNVEV (reference sequence). V lost 0 bases and J 3 bases, leaving 8 bases between the germline ends. The CDR3 loop is CASSLSAGEETQYF. CDR3 coding DNA: TGTGCCAGCAGTTTATCGGCAGGGGAAGAGACCCAGTACTTC.

V and J are TRBV5-1 and TRBJ2-2, with D maybe TRBD1 (6 bases). The germline V gene has CDR1 SGHRS and CDR2 YFSETQ. V lost 4 bases to trimming and J lost 0 bases, with 16 bases between them. This CDR3 is 17 amino acids long. CDR3 DNA: TGCGCCAGCAGCCAGTATAACAGGGCCCCGAACACCGGGGAGCTGTTTTTT. Amino acids: CASSQYNRAPNTGELFF.

This chain links TRBV4-1 with TRBJ1-6; TRBD1 aligns across 7 bases. From germline, CDR1 is MGHRA and CDR2 YSYEKL. CDR3 length equals 14 residues. J was trimmed by 9 bases and V by 4 bases; bases with no gene match: 6. The CDR3 DNA is TGCGCCAGCAGCCGAGAACACAGGGGTTCACCCCTCCACTTT. The encoded protein is CASSREHRGSPLHF.

The CDR3 sequence is CASSGEGVSGELFF. In DNA form, the CDR3 reads TGTGCCAGTAGTGGGGAAGGGGTGAGCGGGGAGCTGTTTTTT. The chain combines TRBV19 with TRBJ2-2; TRBD1 might be the D (5 bases). Trimming took off 5 bases at V and 7 bases at J, with 14 bases between the two ends. CDR3 size: 14 residues. Germline CDR1 reads LNHDA; CDR2 reads SQIVND (reference sequence).

This clone has just one count. This rearrangement joins TRBV11-3 to TRBJ2-5; 11 bases match TRBD2. The CDR3 loop spans 15 amino acids. The V segment lost 4 bases and the J segment 5 bases; nucleotides outside the gene matches: 6. Germline-derived CDR1 and CDR2 are SGHNT and YENEEA. This CDR3 is CASSSSSSGGETQYF. As DNA, the CDR3 is TGTGCCAGCAGCTCCAGTTCTAGCGGGGGGGAGACCCAGTACTTC. The variable domain in full, completed from reference TRBV11-3 and TRBJ2-5, reads EAGVVQSPRYKIIEKKQPVAFWCNPISGHNTLYWYLQNLGQGPELLIRYENEEAVDDSQLPKDRFSAERLKGVDSTLKIQPAELGDSAVYLCASSSSSSGGETQYFGPGTRLLVL.